Each of the 21 T cell receptor beta chains below was sequenced from the same sample in a study of control samples from healthy donors and cancer patients. Profiled with immunoSEQ multiplex PCR; TCRdb holds only in-frame clones, not every one. Among about 160,000 clones listed, approximately 94% were seen once. Sequences were obtained from PBMCs. The receptors derive from a man in his sixties with colorectal cancer.

The chain couples TRBV5-1 to TRBJ1-2, with 9 bases lining up with TRBD1. This CDR3 is built from 17 residues. The V gene end was trimmed by 1 base and the J gene end by 4 bases; junction bases not matched to a gene: 11. CDR1 and CDR2 (germline): SGHRS, YFSETQ. The CDR3 nucleotides are TGCGCCAGCAGCTTGTCCGCGACAGGGGGTGGCGGCTATGGCTACACCTTC. This gives the protein CASSLSATGGGGYGYTF.

This rearrangement joins TRBV5-6 to TRBJ1-1; D gene unclear. This CDR3 comprises 13 residues. The V and J ends lost 3 bases and 1 base respectively, with 7 bases between them. Germline V gene sequence: CDR1 SGHDT, CDR2 YYEEEE. The CDR3 DNA is TGTGCCAGCAGCTGGGAGGCGAACACTGAAGCTTTCTTT. Its protein product is CASSWEANTEAFF.

V and J are TRBV9 and TRBJ2-5; D is possibly TRBD1 (5 bases). V lost 3 bases, J lost 2 bases, and 8 bases lay in between. The CDR3 length is 13 residues. Germline V gene sequence: CDR1 SGDLS, CDR2 YYNGEE. The CDR3 nucleotides read TGTGCCAGCAGCGGTCAGGGTCAAGAGACCCAGTACTTC. Translation: CASSGQGQETQYF.

This sequence joins TRBV20-1 and TRBJ2-7; D is undetermined. The length of the CDR3 is 11 residues. Germline assignment: CDR1 DFQATT and CDR2 SNEGSKA (reference sequence). The V end was cut by 5 bases, the J end by 3 bases, with 8 bases between. The CDR3: CSAVNLYEQYF. DNA for the CDR3: TGCAGTGCTGTTAATCTCTACGAGCAGTACTTC.

This clone came up once. V gene TRBV6-2 or TRBV6-3 combines with J gene TRBJ1-1; 7 bases are a match to TRBD1. The CDR3 runs to 17 residues. Looked up from germline, CDR1 is MNHEY and CDR2 is SVGEGT. The V segment lost 2 bases and the J segment 3 bases; nucleotides outside the gene matches: 12. The CDR3 DNA is TGTGCCAGCAGTTACGAGGGTTGGACAGGAGGGCACACTGAAGCTTTCTTT. The encoded protein is CASSYEGWTGGHTEAFF.

The V and J genes are TRBV9 and TRBJ2-7, with D possibly TRBD2 on 7 matching bases. Germline assignment: CDR1 SGDLS and CDR2 YYNGEE. V gave up 7 bases and J gave up 2 bases, with 16 bases separating them. This CDR3 comprises 14 residues. Here the CDR3 DNA reads TGTGCCAGCGGCCCGGCGGGGGCAGCCTACGAGCAGTACTTC. This sequence encodes CASGPAGAAYEQYF.

The chain recombines TRBV5-1 with TRBJ2-7; D may be TRBD2 (6 bases). The CDR3 has 17 amino acids. V was clipped by 1 base and J by 0 bases, with 17 bases between them. The germline CDR1 and CDR2 sequences are SGHRS and YFSETQ. In DNA, the CDR3 is TGCGCCAGCAGCTTGACCTACGGGAGTGTTCACTCCTACGAGCAGTACTTC. The encoded protein is CASSLTYGSVHSYEQYF.

The chain links TRBV5-1 to TRBJ2-5; 7 nucleotides line up with TRBD2. CDR3 size: 17 residues. After removal of 3 bases from V and 4 bases from J, the junction contained 15 bases not matched to a gene. Germline lookup yields CDR1 SGHRS and CDR2 YFSETQ. The CDR3 nucleotides read TGCGCCAGCAGCTCCTATAACTTTGGGGGGGGATCAGAGACCCAGTACTTC. It yields the protein CASSSYNFGGGSETQYF.

The chain combines TRBV7-6 with TRBJ2-1; 12 positions agree with TRBD2. CDR1 and CDR2 from the germline V gene are SGHVS and FNYEAQ. The CDR3 contains 15 residues. V shed 4 bases, J shed 7 bases, and the junction held 5 bases outside the gene matches. Here the CDR3 DNA reads TGTGCCAGCAGCTCTAGCGGGGGGGCCCAAAATGAGCAGTTCTTC. Amino acids: CASSSSGGAQNEQFF. The variable domain in full, completed from reference TRBV7-6 and TRBJ2-1, reads GAGVSQSPRYKVTKRGQDVALRCDPISGHVSLYWYRQALGQGPEFLTYFNYEAQQDKSGLPNDRFSAERPEGSISTLTIQRTEQRDSAMYRCASSSSGGAQNEQFFGPGTRLTVL.

The CDR3 bases are TGTGCCAGCTCACCCGCCCTGCAGGGTCGCCAAGAGACCCAGTACTTC. It specifies CASSPALQGRQETQYF. This chain connects TRBV18 to TRBJ2-5; D possibly corresponds to TRBD1 (5 bases). V was shortened by 3 bases and J by 1 base, with 15 bases between the two germline ends. The CDR3 totals 16 residues. The germline gives CDR1 KGHSH, CDR2 LQKENI.

This chain joins TRBV7-2 and TRBJ1-2, with D unclear. The V and J ends lost 1 base and 4 bases respectively, with 10 bases between them. CDR1 is SGHTA, CDR2 FQGNSA, per germline. This CDR3 is built from 14 residues. CDR3 in amino acids: CASSLDLNPYGYTF. The CDR3 region has the DNA TGTGCCAGCAGCTTAGATCTGAACCCCTATGGCTACACCTTC.

The V call is TRBV19, the J call TRBJ2-5, with 10 bases that match TRBD1. CDR1 and CDR2 (germline): LNHDA, SQIVND (reference sequence). After removal of 5 bases from V and 7 bases from J, the junction contained 1 base not matched to a gene. The CDR3 totals 12 residues. DNA of the CDR3: TGTGCCAGTAGTCGGGACAGGGGGACCCAGTACTTC. Its translation is CASSRDRGTQYF.

This clone was picked up one time. The chain is built from TRBV7-2 and TRBJ1-1, with D maybe TRBD1 (5 bases). Trimming stripped 7 bases from V and 5 bases from J, with 20 bases between. The germline gives CDR1 SGHTA, CDR2 FQGNSA. The CDR3 runs to 15 residues. The CDR3 DNA is TGTGCCAGCATCAAGACCGGGGCGGTGGGAACTGAAGCTTTCTTT. It encodes CASIKTGAVGTEAFF. Together with reference TRBV7-2 and TRBJ1-1, the CDR3 gives the full variable domain: GAGVSQSPSNKVTEKGKDVELRCDPISGHTALYWYRQSLGQGLEFLIYFQGNSAPDKSGLPSDRFSAERTGGSVSTLTIQRTQQEDSAVYLCASIKTGAVGTEAFFGQGTRLTVV.

This chain uses TRBV21-1 with TRBJ1-4. TRBV21-1 is an annotated pseudogene. This CDR3 has 15 amino acids. CDR3 protein: CASSPRGVLNEKLFF. Written as DNA, the CDR3 is TGTGCCAGCAGCCCCCGGGGAGTTCTTAATGAAAAACTGTTTTTT.

J is TRBJ1-4 and V is TRBV7-2; tentatively, D is TRBD1 (5 bases). CDR3 length: 18 residues. CDR1 and CDR2 from the germline V gene are SGHTA and FQGNSA. The germline V and J ends were trimmed by 1 base and 1 base, with 16 bases remaining between them. The CDR3 coding sequence is TGTGCCAGCAGCTTAGGATCGGGACGGATCTTAACTAATGAAAAACTGTTTTTT. This encodes CASSLGSGRILTNEKLFF.

The chain is built from TRBV2 and TRBJ1-1; D call uncertain. CDR3 length equals 10 residues. Trimming pared 7 bases from V and 6 bases from J, leaving 6 bases between. The germline V gene has CDR1 SNHLY and CDR2 FYNNEI. CDR3 sequence (DNA): TGTGCCAGCAAGACATCTGAAGCTTTCTTT. Translating it yields CASKTSEAFF. Full variable domain (rest looked up from reference TRBV2 and TRBJ1-1): EPEVTQTPSHQVTQMGQEVILRCVPISNHLYFYWYRQILGQKVEFLVSFYNNEISEKSEIFDDQFSVERPDGSNFTLKIRSTKLEDSAMYFCASKTSEAFFGQGTRLTVV.

CDR3 amino acids: CASSLDGMGTTEAFF. The CDR3 DNA sequence: TGTGCCAGCAGCTTAGATGGAATGGGGACCACTGAAGCTTTCTTT. This chain uses TRBV11-3 with TRBJ1-1, with a weak D call TRBD1 (5 bases). The CDR3 spans 15 residues. The germline V and J ends were trimmed by 0 bases and 4 bases, with 12 bases remaining between them. The V gene's germline CDR1 is SGHNT and CDR2 YENEEA. Full variable domain (outside the CDR3, taken from reference TRBV11-3 and TRBJ1-1): EAGVVQSPRYKIIEKKQPVAFWCNPISGHNTLYWYLQNLGQGPELLIRYENEEAVDDSQLPKDRFSAERLKGVDSTLKIQPAELGDSAVYLCASSLDGMGTTEAFFGQGTRLTVV.

This clone was found once. CDR3 coding DNA: TGTGCCAGCAGTTGGATGGTGGCCTACGAGCAGTACTTC. Translating it yields CASSWMVAYEQYF. This chain uses TRBV12-3 or TRBV12-4 with TRBJ2-7, with D uncertain. Trimming shortened V by 4 bases and J by 2 bases, and 9 bases separated the two germline ends. The CDR3 contains 13 residues.

This rearrangement joins TRBV27 to TRBJ1-1, with D possibly being TRBD1 (5 bases). The V gene's germline CDR1 is MNHEY and CDR2 SMNVEV (reference sequence). The CDR3 loop spans 14 amino acids. V lost 4 bases and J lost 8, with 17 bases in between. CDR3 sequence reads: CASSWGGGVAEAFF. CDR3 coding DNA: TGTGCCAGCAGTTGGGGGGGAGGGGTCGCCGAAGCTTTCTTT.

This sequence joins TRBV6-6 and TRBJ2-2; 9 bases map to TRBD2. V was pared by 8 bases and J by 7 bases, with 8 bases of the junction left unmatched. CDR3 length: 14 residues. Germline V gene data show CDR1 as MNHNY and CDR2 as SVGAGI (reference sequence). The CDR3 nucleotides are TGTGCCAGCGTAAGGGCTAGCGGGATCGGGGAGCTGTTTTTT. It codes for CASVRASGIGELFF.

This clone has only one observation. The V and J genes are TRBV6-1 and TRBJ2-2; 9 nucleotides agree with TRBD2. The germline CDR1 and CDR2 sequences are MNHNS and SASEGT. After removal of 6 bases from V and 5 bases from J, the junction contained 7 bases not matched to a gene. This CDR3 spans 15 amino acids. CDR3 loop: CASRSAGGGTGELFF. The CDR3 nucleotides are TGTGCCAGCAGATCAGCGGGGGGAGGAACCGGGGAGCTGTTTTTT.